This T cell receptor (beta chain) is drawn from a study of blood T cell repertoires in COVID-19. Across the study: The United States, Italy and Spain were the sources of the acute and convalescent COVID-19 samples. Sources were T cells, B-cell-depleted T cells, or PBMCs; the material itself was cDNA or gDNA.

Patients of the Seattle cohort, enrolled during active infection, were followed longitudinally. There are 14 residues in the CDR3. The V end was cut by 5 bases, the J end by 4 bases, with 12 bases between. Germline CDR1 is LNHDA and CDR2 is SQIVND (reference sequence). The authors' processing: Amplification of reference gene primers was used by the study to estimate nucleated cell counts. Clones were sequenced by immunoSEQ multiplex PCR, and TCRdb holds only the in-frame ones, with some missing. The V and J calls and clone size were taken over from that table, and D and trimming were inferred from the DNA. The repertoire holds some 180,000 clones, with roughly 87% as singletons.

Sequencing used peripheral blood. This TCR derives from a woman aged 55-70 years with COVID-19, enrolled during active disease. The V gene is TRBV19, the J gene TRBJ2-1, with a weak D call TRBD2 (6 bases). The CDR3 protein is CASSFSGFYNEQFF. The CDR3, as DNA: TGTGCCAGTAGTTTTAGCGGTTTTTACAATGAGCAGTTCTTC.